The 24 T cell receptor beta chains below were found in one sample sequenced in a study of T cells after yellow fever vaccination. TCRdb re-called the 5' RACE reads with MiXCR, one entry per CDR3 protein. The sample lists about 240,000 distinct CDR3 sequences, about 7% seen once, with roughly 0.86% in the top ten. Specimen: CD4+ T cells sorted from PBMCs, collected 15 days after the yellow fever booster vaccination. These receptors were obtained from a man between 25 and 39 years old who received the YFV17D yellow fever vaccine.

The chain combines TRBV12-3 or TRBV12-4 with TRBJ2-7; D gene uncertain. V was pared by 5 bases and J by 4 bases, with 9 bases between. This CDR3 has 12 residues. DNA of the CDR3: TGTGCCAGCAGTCGGCCTGGGTACGAGCAGTACTTC. Translated, it gives CASSRPGYEQYF.

There are a few counts of this clonotype. The chain couples TRBV18 to TRBJ2-2, with unresolved D. Germline assignment: CDR1 KGHSH and CDR2 LQKENI. This CDR3 has 15 amino acids. Trimming took off 2 bases at V and 0 bases at J, with 7 bases between the two ends. Here the CDR3 DNA reads TGTGCCAGCTCACCAACGACTCCGAACACCGGGGAGCTGTTTTTT. It is translated as CASSPTTPNTGELFF.

Ten or more counts support this clonotype. J is TRBJ2-7 and V is TRBV10-3; tentatively, D is TRBD1 or TRBD2 (5 bases each). V was trimmed by 5 bases and J by 2 bases, leaving 19 bases between them. The germline V gene encodes CDR1 ENHRY and CDR2 SYGVKD. The CDR3 runs to 16 residues. In nucleotides, the CDR3 is TGTGCCATCAGTCCAGAGGGGTGGCGGGCCGCCTACGAGCAGTACTTC. Translation gives CAISPEGWRAAYEQYF.

Ten or more counts support this clonotype. The chain couples TRBV20-1 to TRBJ2-3; 13 bases line up with TRBD2. Germline CDR1 and CDR2: DFQATT and SNEGSKA (reference sequence). The CDR3 contains 16 residues. V gave up 6 bases and J gave up 4 bases; unmatched junction bases: 10. The CDR3 protein is CSAGRRTSGRSDTQYF. Here the CDR3 DNA reads TGCAGTGCGGGCCGGAGGACTAGCGGGAGATCAGATACGCAGTATTTT.

The sample holds many counts of this clonotype. This chain links TRBV5-1 with TRBJ2-7, with D uncertain. Trimming took 4 bases from V and 2 from J, leaving 16 bases between them. The germline gives CDR1 SGHRS, CDR2 YFSETQ. CDR3 length: 15 residues. The CDR3 sequence: CASSLHSTVAYEQYF. CDR3 DNA: TGCGCCAGCAGCCTCCATTCTACAGTGGCCTACGAGCAGTACTTC.

The DNA for the CDR3 is TGCAGTGCTAGAGACCCCACCCAGCAGTACTTC. It translates to CSARDPTQQYF. This chain uses TRBV20-1 with TRBJ2-7; D remains ambiguous. Germline V gene sequence: CDR1 DFQATT, CDR2 SNEGSKA (reference sequence). This CDR3 spans 11 amino acids. V dropped 0 bases and J dropped 8 bases, with 8 bases sitting between them.

The chain combines TRBV6-5 with TRBJ2-7; unclear D gene. Per germline, CDR1 MNHEY and CDR2 SVGAGI. The ends were cut back, 4 bases at V and 2 bases at J, with 9 bases in the middle. This CDR3 region has 13 residues. The DNA of the CDR3 is TGTGCCAGCAGTTCCCTCATGACCTACGAGCAGTACTTC. Amino acid sequence: CASSSLMTYEQYF.

This chain joins TRBV5-1 and TRBJ2-2; D is unclear. The CDR3 has 17 residues. V gave up 3 bases and J gave up 0 bases, with 15 bases separating them. Germline V gene sequence: CDR1 SGHRS, CDR2 YFSETQ. In nucleotides, the CDR3 is TGCGCCAGCAGCTCTTCCCGCAGAGGTGCGAACACCGGGGAGCTGTTTTTT. Translation gives CASSSSRRGANTGELFF.

This clonotype was counted a few times. This chain links TRBV12-3 or TRBV12-4 with TRBJ2-1; the D is unclear. This CDR3 contains 14 residues. The germline V and J ends were trimmed by 6 bases and 5 bases, with 14 bases remaining between them. The CDR3 region has the DNA TGTGCCAGCAGACACGCCAATACAAACAATGAGCAGTTCTTC. It codes for CASRHANTNNEQFF.

The V and J genes are TRBV11-1 and TRBJ2-7; no definite D call. V was clipped by 0 bases and J by 3 bases, with 12 bases between them. The CDR3 sequence is 15 residues long. The germline V gene has CDR1 SGHAT and CDR2 FQDESV (reference sequence). CDR3 region: CASSLAAGANYEQYF. CDR3 nucleotides: TGTGCCAGCAGCTTAGCGGCTGGAGCCAACTACGAGCAGTACTTC.

The chain couples TRBV20-1 to TRBJ2-1; D remains unclear. Germline V gene data show CDR1 as DFQATT and CDR2 as SNEGSKA (reference sequence). The CDR3 contains 14 residues. Trimming pared 5 bases from V and 6 bases from J, leaving 17 bases between. The CDR3 DNA follows: TGCAGTGCTGCCCTTGGGGTTAGATCCAATGAGCAGTTCTTC. Translation: CSAALGVRSNEQFF.

Ten or more counts support this clonotype. The chain links TRBV4-3 to TRBJ2-1, with D unclear. Germline CDR1 and CDR2: LGHNA and YSLEER. The CDR3 spans 15 residues. The V gene lost 5 bases and the J gene lost 0 bases, with 11 bases spanning the gap. The chain's CDR3 is CASSSRWGSYNEQFF. The CDR3 DNA reads as TGCGCCAGCAGCTCCCGATGGGGCTCCTACAATGAGCAGTTCTTC.

Only a few counts were recorded for this clonotype. The V call is TRBV12-3 or TRBV12-4, the J call TRBJ2-2, with D hard to call. This CDR3 is 14 amino acids long. The ends were cut back, 7 bases at V and 3 bases at J, with 12 bases in the middle. The CDR3 loop reads CASNLRQDTGELFF. The CDR3 DNA reads TGTGCCAGCAATCTCAGGCAGGACACCGGGGAGCTGTTTTTT.

This chain's CDR3 is CASSLVGTSTGELFF. The CDR3 DNA reads TGTGCCAGCAGCTTAGTAGGGACAAGCACCGGGGAGCTGTTTTTT. The V and J genes are TRBV7-2 and TRBJ2-2; possibly TRBD1 for D (6 bases). CDR3 length equals 15 residues. CDR1 SGHTA and CDR2 FQGNSA come from the germline V gene. V lost 1 base to trimming and J lost 4 bases, with 10 bases between them.

This clonotype was seen ten or more times. The genes are TRBV21-1 and TRBJ2-1; TRBD2, the D gene given by the table, was not confirmed from the DNA. TRBV21-1 is tagged as a pseudogene. The CDR3 extends over 15 amino acids. CDR3 in amino acids: CASSKDREGLDEQFF. The CDR3, as DNA: TGTGCCAGCAGCAAAGATCGGGAGGGCCTTGATGAGCAGTTCTTC.

This clonotype has just a few counts. The CDR3 nucleotides are TGTGCCAGCAGCTTGCTTGGGACTAGCGGAACGGGTCGGAAGGGCAATGAGCAGTTCTTC. Translating it yields CASSLLGTSGTGRKGNEQFF. The chain joins TRBV7-8 to TRBJ2-1; TRBD2 matches 11 bases. The germline V gene has CDR1 SGHVS and CDR2 FQNEAQ. The CDR3 is made up of 20 amino acids. J gave up 6 bases and V 3 bases, and 19 bases lay outside the gene matches. Combining the CDR3 with reference TRBV7-8 and TRBJ2-1 gives the whole variable domain GAGVSQSPRYKVAKRGQDVALRCDPISGHVSLFWYQQALGQGPEFLTYFQNEAQLDKSGLPSDRFFAERPEGSVSTLKIQRTQQEDSAVYLCASSLLGTSGTGRKGNEQFFGPGTRLTVL.

This clonotype occurred a few times. The J gene is TRBJ2-2, the V gene TRBV20-1, with 10 bases lining up with TRBD2. The junction had 4 bases not matched to a gene; V was cut back by 2 bases and J by 1 base. This CDR3 is built from 16 residues. CDR1 is DFQATT and CDR2 is SNEGSKA in the germline V gene (reference sequence). The CDR3 reads CSARKPSGRNTGELFF. The CDR3 DNA is TGCAGTGCTAGAAAGCCTAGCGGGAGGAACACCGGGGAGCTGTTTTTT.

This clonotype occurred many times. The chain employs TRBV5-1 and TRBJ2-3; tentative D call: TRBD1 (5 bases). The V gene lost 3 bases and the J gene lost 2 bases, with 10 bases spanning the gap. Germline values: CDR1 SGHRS, CDR2 YFSETQ. The CDR3 length is 14 residues. The CDR3 DNA reads TGCGCCAGCAGCTCCGGACAACTCACAGATACGCAGTATTTT. This codes for CASSSGQLTDTQYF.

This clonotype came up a few times. The chain has TRBV20-1 and TRBJ1-5; TRBD1 matches 8 bases. Germline V gene sequence: CDR1 DFQATT, CDR2 SNEGSKA (reference sequence). The V segment lost 0 bases and the J segment 6 bases; nucleotides outside the gene matches: 7. The length of the CDR3 is 15 residues. The CDR3 DNA follows: TGCAGTGCTAGAGATGGGCAGGGGGCAAGTCAGCCCCAGCATTTT. Amino acid sequence: CSARDGQGASQPQHF.

V is TRBV27 and J is TRBJ2-1, with a weak D call TRBD2 (6 bases). V dropped 2 bases and J dropped 6 bases, with 14 bases sitting between them. Germline assignment: CDR1 MNHEY and CDR2 SMNVEV (reference sequence). The CDR3 consists of 15 residues. The CDR3 sequence: CASSLRREWVNEQFF. CDR3 DNA: TGTGCCAGCAGTTTAAGACGGGAGTGGGTCAATGAGCAGTTCTTC.

There are a few counts of this clonotype. The V call is TRBV12-3 or TRBV12-4, the J call TRBJ2-7; 9 bases map to TRBD1. V lost 3 bases, J lost 6 bases, and 6 bases stayed unmatched. The CDR3 totals 14 residues. This CDR3 reads CASSFGTGYVEQYF. CDR3 sequence (DNA): TGTGCCAGCAGTTTTGGGACAGGGTACGTCGAGCAGTACTTC.

This clonotype was counted many times. The chain has TRBV7-2 and TRBJ2-7, with 11 nucleotides matching TRBD2. Germline assignment: CDR1 SGHTA and CDR2 FQGNSA. J lost 0 bases, V lost 5 bases, and 3 bases had no gene match. This CDR3 region has 15 residues. The CDR3 sequence: CASSRTSGGSYEQYF. The CDR3 DNA is TGTGCCAGCAGCAGAACTAGCGGGGGCTCCTACGAGCAGTACTTC.

The chain uses TRBV12-3 or TRBV12-4 and TRBJ2-7; D is unclear. V lost 3 bases to trimming and J lost 5 bases, with 11 bases between them. CDR3 length: 13 amino acids. Here the CDR3 reads CASSLNFPNEQYF. The CDR3 coding sequence is TGTGCCAGCAGTTTGAACTTCCCCAACGAGCAGTACTTC.

The V and J genes are TRBV30 and TRBJ2-3, with D perhaps given as TRBD1 or TRBD2 (5 bases each). Germline V lookup: CDR1 GTSNPN, CDR2 SVGIG (reference sequence). V lost 5 bases, J lost 2 bases, and 17 bases lay in between. The CDR3 loop spans 15 amino acids. The CDR3 nucleotides read TGTGCCTGGTTCCGGGGCTACGTAGACACAGATACGCAGTATTTT. Its protein product is CAWFRGYVDTDTQYF.